Listed here are 7 T cell receptor beta chains from one sample, sequenced in a study of T cell changes during pregnancy in multiple sclerosis. Data came from immunoSEQ multiplex PCR; TCRdb stores just in-frame clones and leaves some out. The table shows 50,000 to 65,000 clones, with 85% to 95% occurring only once. The starting material was CD8+ T cells from peripheral blood mononuclear cells, obtained in the second trimester of pregnancy. The receptors derive from a female donor with multiple sclerosis, enrolled in a pregnancy study.

V and J are TRBV18 and TRBJ2-3; 9 bases fit TRBD2. Germline lookup yields CDR1 KGHSH and CDR2 LQKENI. This CDR3 has 16 residues. The trim removed 3 bases at V and 4 bases at J, leaving 8 bases unmatched. CDR3 nucleotides: TGTGCCAGCTCACCTAAAGGGACTAGCTCCGCAGATACGCAGTATTTT. Translating it yields CASSPKGTSSADTQYF. The entire variable domain, with the rest obtained from reference TRBV18 and TRBJ2-3, is as follows: NAGVMQNPRHLVRRRGQEARLRCSPMKGHSHVYWYRQLPEEGLKFMVYLQKENIIDESGMPKERFSAEFPKEGPSILRIQQVVRGDSAAYFCASSPKGTSSADTQYFGPGTRLTVL.

V and J are TRBV7-2 and TRBJ2-7, with 8 bases identical to TRBD2. The trim removed 5 bases at V and 2 bases at J, leaving 5 bases unmatched. Germline values: CDR1 SGHTA, CDR2 FQGNSA. The CDR3 is 14 amino acids. CDR3 amino acids: CASSPGGGTYEQYF. The CDR3 coding sequence is TGTGCCAGCAGCCCCGGGGGGGGGACCTACGAGCAGTACTTC. Filled out from reference TRBV7-2 and TRBJ2-7, the complete variable domain reads GAGVSQSPSNKVTEKGKDVELRCDPISGHTALYWYRQSLGQGLEFLIYFQGNSAPDKSGLPSDRFSAERTGGSVSTLTIQRTQQEDSAVYLCASSPGGGTYEQYFGPGTRLTVT.

The chain uses TRBV2 and TRBJ1-1; a possible D gene is TRBD1 (6 bases). The CDR3 consists of 12 residues. V was clipped by 5 bases and J by 6 bases, with 10 bases between them. CDR1 is SNHLY and CDR2 is FYNNEI in the germline V gene. The CDR3: CASSSNRAEAFF. The CDR3 coding sequence is TGTGCCAGCAGTTCTAACAGGGCTGAAGCTTTCTTT.

The V call is TRBV20-1, the J call TRBJ1-2; D unresolved. Trimming took off 6 bases at V and 5 bases at J, with 7 bases between the two ends. The CDR3 is 10 amino acids. Germline CDR1 reads DFQATT; CDR2 reads SNEGSKA (reference sequence). The CDR3 DNA sequence: TGCAGTGCCCTAGCGTATGGCTACACCTTC. Amino acids: CSALAYGYTF.

The chain recombines TRBV18 with TRBJ2-7; 10 bases align to TRBD2. V gave up 3 bases and J gave up 0 bases; unmatched junction bases: 8. The V gene's germline CDR1 is KGHSH and CDR2 LQKENI. This CDR3 comprises 17 residues. The CDR3 nucleotides are TGTGCCAGCTCACCGGTCGGGGGGACTAGCGCCTCCTACGAGCAGTACTTC. It codes for CASSPVGGTSASYEQYF. Complete variable domain (other parts from reference TRBV18 and TRBJ2-7): NAGVMQNPRHLVRRRGQEARLRCSPMKGHSHVYWYRQLPEEGLKFMVYLQKENIIDESGMPKERFSAEFPKEGPSILRIQQVVRGDSAAYFCASSPVGGTSASYEQYFGPGTRLTVT.

The genes are TRBV15 and TRBJ2-3; D not certain. V lost 6 bases to trimming and J lost 4 bases, with 14 bases between them. This CDR3 region has 14 residues. The germline V gene encodes CDR1 LNHNV and CDR2 YYDKDF (reference sequence). CDR3 in DNA: TGTGCCACCAGAACCGAGGCCGGCCCAGATACGCAGTATTTT. Translation: CATRTEAGPDTQYF. The full variable domain, its missing parts supplied by reference TRBV15 and TRBJ2-3, is DAMVIQNPRYQVTQFGKPVTLSCSQTLNHNVMYWYQQKSSQAPKLLFHYYDKDFNNEADTPDNFQSRRPNTSFCFLDIRSPGLGDTAMYLCATRTEAGPDTQYFGPGTRLTVL.

This clone was counted once. The chain combines TRBV30 with TRBJ2-2; 10 bases fit TRBD2. Germline V lookup: CDR1 GTSNPN, CDR2 SVGIG (reference sequence). V shed 4 bases and J 5 bases; nucleotides not matched to a gene: 22. The CDR3 is made up of 20 amino acids. CDR3 loop: CAWMRTVGSAGLAPTGELFF. The CDR3 DNA is TGTGCCTGGATGAGGACAGTAGGATCGGCGGGACTAGCGCCGACCGGGGAGCTGTTTTTT.